This T cell receptor beta chain was recovered during a study of patients and donors after allogeneic stem cell transplantation. The CDR3 is 18 residues long. Trimming removed 2 bases from V and 4 bases from J; junction bases left unmatched: 15. Germline V gene lookup returns CDR1 DFQATT and CDR2 SNEGSKA (reference sequence). Using its own MiXCR run on the RT-PCR reads, TCRdb lists one record per CDR3 protein. Of 110,000 or so distinct CDR3 sequences listed, approximately 40% were seen once; the top ten hold 27%. The TCR originated in a human donor who was either an allogeneic HSCT recipient or a stem cell or donor lymphocyte infusion donor (not recorded which). It is not recorded whose cells these are; they may come from a transplant donor. The gene calls are TRBV20-1 and TRBJ2-3, with TRBD2 identical over 10 bases. Source material: blood, either unsorted or a sorted T cell fraction (not recorded which). CDR3 DNA: TGCAGTGCTAGATCCCGCCGGCTAGCGGGAGAGGGCCCAGATACGCAGTATTTT. It is translated as CSARSRRLAGEGPDTQYF.